This T cell receptor beta chain was captured in a study of T cells after yellow fever vaccination. Findings and limits, study-wide: It was a small share of clonotypes that appeared in both CD4 and CD8 compartments. Post-booster reappearance was seen for most primary-vaccination clones (roughly 96% CD4, around 91% CD8).

Germline V gene sequence: CDR1 MNHNS, CDR2 SASEGT. This CDR3 is built from 15 residues. The V end was cut by 6 bases, the J end by 0 bases, with 14 bases between. Template switching by 5'RACE produced TCR cDNA, adding a universal primer site and UMIs. TCRdb itself ran the 5' RACE reads through MiXCR, one entry per CDR3 protein. The sample includes 250,000 to 400,000 distinct CDR3 sequences, around 4.3% of them seen just once. This clonotype was picked up a small number of times. Its matching antigen is unknown. The TCR was taken from a man aged 18-30 years who received the YFV17D yellow fever vaccine. This chain joins TRBV6-1 and TRBJ1-1; D is possibly TRBD1 (6 bases). Material: PBMCs, obtained 15 days after the yellow fever booster vaccination. CDR3 sequence (DNA): TGTGCCAGCAGGGTCGTAGGGGGGGTGAACACTGAAGCTTTCTTT. This encodes CASRVVGGVNTEAFF.